The table lists the clone carrying this TCR beta chain with many counts. Its antigen is not known. This sample is part of a study of response to subunit inactivated influenza vaccine. General observations from the study: Authors suggested that a seasonal influenza vaccination recruits few new T cells each time.

MiXCR was run by TCRdb on the RT-PCR reads, yielding one entry per CDR3 protein. The sample lists roughly 760,000 distinct CDR3 sequences, approximately 22% occurring once. V was clipped by 11 bases and J by 2 bases; unmatched bases: 14. The germline V gene has CDR1 ENHRY and CDR2 SYGVKD. This CDR3 comprises 15 residues. The chain carries TRBV10-3 and TRBJ2-5, with TRBD2 matching over 7 bases. This sample comprised PBMCs from blood, obtained around 5 days after vaccination. The receptor comes from a man aged 45-65 years who received an inactivated influenza vaccine. The CDR3 loop reads CASCRAGSEQETQYF. CDR3 nucleotide sequence: TGTGCCTCCTGTCGAGCGGGATCTGAGCAAGAGACCCAGTACTTC.